This T cell receptor (beta chain) was sequenced in a study of blood T cells in healthy people across ages. The study, taken as a whole, reports: Strong correlation existed between TCR beta diversity and naive T cell percentage. Unknown CMV status may confound age-related changes in expanded clones. Both higher diversity and more naive CD4+ cells marked long-lived donors when set against aged donors.

A J-beta primer mix and a sample-barcoded 5' primer were used in a second PCR of roughly 6 to 12 cycles. A template-switch adaptor that had 12 random nucleotides put a tag on each cDNA molecule. One entry per CDR3 protein results from TCRdb running MiXCR on the 5' RACE reads. The repertoire consists of approximately 810,000 distinct CDR3 sequences, with 25% to 30% occurring once and the leading ten covering roughly 17%. Notes on this clonotype: Antigen specificity is unknown.

The source material was blood. This sequence originates from an elderly woman in good health.

The CDR3 DNA reads as TGTGCCTGCAATCGACAGCCGAACACTGAAGCTTTCTTT. It codes for CACNRQPNTEAFF. The genes are TRBV14 and TRBJ1-1, with D maybe TRBD1 (5 bases). Trimming took 11 bases from V and 1 from J, leaving 14 bases between them. There are 13 residues in the CDR3. Germline CDR1 and CDR2: SGHDN and FVKESK.